This entry lists 23 T cell receptor beta chains sequenced from one sample in a study of shared clonotypes between healthy human individuals. Sequenced by immunoSEQ multiplex PCR; TCRdb stores in-frame clones only, minus some. In the table there are approximately 440,000 clones, approximately 71% of which are singletons. Sequencing used PBMCs. These receptors were taken from a woman aged 40 to 49 in good health. Some clones in this sample may be carry-over from other donors' samples.

CDR3 protein: CASRPGLNTGELFF. The CDR3 DNA follows: TGTGCCAGCAGGCCAGGGTTGAACACCGGGGAGCTGTTTTTT. The chain joins TRBV14 to TRBJ2-2; possibly TRBD1 for D (5 bases). Germline CDR1 reads SGHDN; CDR2 reads FVKESK. V lost 6 bases and J 1 base, leaving 9 bases between the germline ends. The CDR3 spans 14 residues. Based on the CDR3 plus reference TRBV14 and TRBJ2-2, the full variable domain is EAGVTQFPSHSVIEKGQTVTLRCDPISGHDNLYWYRRVMGKEIKFLLHFVKESKQDESGMPNNRFLAERTGGTYSTLKVQPAELEDSGVYFCASRPGLNTGELFFGEGSRLTVL.

CDR3 coding DNA: TGTGCCTGGAGTGTACGGGCGGACCAGGGAGATACGCAGTATTTT. It translates to CAWSVRADQGDTQYF. The chain couples TRBV30 to TRBJ2-3, with a weak D call TRBD1 (5 bases). The V end lost 0 bases, the J end lost 5 bases, and 15 bases lay between the germline ends. Germline-derived CDR1 and CDR2 are GTSNPN and SVGIG (reference sequence). The CDR3 runs 15 residues.

The CDR3 is CASSLIGSYNEQFF. CDR3 DNA sequence: TGCGCCAGCAGCTTGATTGGGTCCTACAATGAGCAGTTCTTC. The V gene is TRBV5-1, the J gene TRBJ2-1; D ambiguous. Germline-derived CDR1 and CDR2 are SGHRS and YFSETQ. Trimming shortened V by 1 base and J by 1 base, and 6 bases separated the two germline ends. This CDR3 is 14 amino acids long.

This chain joins TRBV5-1 and TRBJ1-3; D uncertain. With 7 bases removed from V and 0 bases from J, the gap between germline ends came to 8 bases. CDR3 length equals 13 residues. Germline CDR1 and CDR2: SGHRS and YFSETQ. CDR3 in DNA: TGCGCCAGCTCACAGAGCTCTGGAAACACCATATATTTT. Its translation: CASSQSSGNTIYF. Looking up the rest from reference TRBV5-1 and TRBJ1-3 gives the full variable domain: KAGVTQTPRYLIKTRGQQVTLSCSPISGHRSVSWYQQTPGQGLQFLFEYFSETQRNKGNFPGRFSGRQFSNSRSEMNVSTLELGDSALYLCASSQSSGNTIYFGEGSWLTVV.

Note on this clone: A read error may explain this, as a much larger clone is one base away. The chain couples TRBV30 to TRBJ1-2; 12 bases match TRBD1. The CDR3 extends over 16 amino acids. CDR1 and CDR2 (germline): GTSNPN, SVGIG (reference sequence). The V segment lost 4 bases and the J segment 9 bases; nucleotides outside the gene matches: 15. The CDR3 region has the DNA TGTGCCTGGAACTTTCTCCGGGACAGGGGGCGCCGAAGCTACACCTTC. This sequence encodes CAWNFLRDRGRRSYTF.

The chain is built from TRBV5-4 and TRBJ2-7, with 11 positions matching TRBD2. The V segment lost 1 base and the J segment 1 base; nucleotides outside the gene matches: 1. From germline, CDR1 is SGHNT and CDR2 YYREEE (reference sequence). CDR3 length: 15 residues. The CDR3 DNA follows: TGTGCCAGCAGCTTGACTAGCGGGAGATCCTACGAGCAGTACTTC. This gives the protein CASSLTSGRSYEQYF.

This clone was counted only a few times. The gene calls are TRBV5-1 and TRBJ2-7; D uncertain. V dropped 5 bases and J dropped 7 bases, with 16 bases sitting between them. Germline CDR1 and CDR2: SGHRS and YFSETQ. The CDR3 spans 13 residues. The CDR3 protein is CASRAETNGEQYF. CDR3 DNA sequence: TGCGCCAGCAGAGCTGAGACCAACGGGGAGCAGTACTTC.

As concerns this clone: A read error is likely here: a far larger clone is one base away. The chain's CDR3 is CASSFSAGGFNQPQHF. The CDR3 bases are TGTGCCAGCAGCTTCTCGGCAGGGGGCTTCAATCAGCCCCAGCATTTT. The chain carries TRBV7-2 and TRBJ1-5; 8 bases fit TRBD1. The CDR3 spans 16 residues. The germline CDR1 and CDR2 sequences are SGHTA and FQGNSA. The junction had 7 bases not matched to a gene; V was cut back by 3 bases and J by 3 bases.

A note on this clone: The likely explanation is a read error, given a far larger clone one base away. The chain carries TRBV5-4 and TRBJ2-5; 9 nucleotides match TRBD1. The J call may be faulty, since TRBJ2-7 better matches the DNA end. The CDR3 runs 15 residues. In germline, CDR1 is SGHNT, CDR2 YYREEE (reference sequence). CDR3 loop: CASSSRTGDTYEQYF. The CDR3 region has the DNA TGTGCCAGCAGCTCGAGGACAGGGGATACCTACGAGCAGTACTTC.

In regard to this clone: A much larger clone differs from this one at a single base, so this may be a read error. The same CDR3 also results from other DNA sequences found in this sample. V gene TRBV7-8 combines with J gene TRBJ1-1; no reliable D call. Looked up from germline, CDR1 is SGHVS and CDR2 is FQNEAQ. The length of the CDR3 is 13 residues. Trimming took 3 bases from V and 0 from J, leaving 5 bases between them. The CDR3 coding sequence is TGTGCCAGCAGCTTTACGCTGAACACTGAAGCTTTCTTT. Translating gives CASSFTLNTEAFF.

CDR3 bases: TGTGCCAGCAGTTTATTAACTGGGGGAGTCTATGGCTACACCTTC. It specifies CASSLLTGGVYGYTF. This chain joins TRBV28 and TRBJ1-2; a weak D match, TRBD1 (5 bases). The germline V and J ends were trimmed by 1 base and 4 bases, with 13 bases remaining between them. The CDR3 is made up of 15 amino acids. Germline-derived CDR1 and CDR2 are MDHEN and SYDVKM.

Remarks on this clone: A far more abundant clone sits one base away, making this likely a read error. At the DNA level, this CDR3 is encoded by other sequences in the same sample as well. In DNA form, the CDR3 reads TGTGCCAGCAGCCAACGACAGGGGCAGGCTTTCTTT. It specifies CASSQRQGQAFF. The V call is TRBV4-2, the J call TRBJ1-1, with 8 bases matching TRBD1. In germline, CDR1 is LGHNA, CDR2 YNFKEQ. The J segment lost 11 bases and the V segment lost 2 bases, leaving 4 bases of the junction unmatched. CDR3 size: 12 residues.

This rearrangement joins TRBV5-1 to TRBJ2-2, with 11 bases aligning to TRBD2. The V gene's germline CDR1 is SGHRS and CDR2 YFSETQ. Losses at the gene ends were 2 bases for V and 6 bases for J; bases not matched to a gene: 6. This CDR3 comprises 16 residues. DNA of the CDR3: TGCGCCAGCAGCTTTGCGGGGACTAGCGGTTCCGGGGAGCTGTTTTTT. Amino acid sequence: CASSFAGTSGSGELFF.

The chain couples TRBV28 to TRBJ2-3, with 8 bases identical to TRBD2. Germline CDR1 and CDR2: MDHEN and SYDVKM. V shed 6 bases and J 2 bases; nucleotides not matched to a gene: 13. This CDR3 is 17 amino acids long. The CDR3 region has the DNA TGTGCCAGCAGCCTCTCGGGAGCGGGAGCCACCACAGATACGCAGTATTTT. It encodes CASSLSGAGATTDTQYF.

This chain uses TRBV25-1 with TRBJ2-1; D ambiguous. Germline V gives CDR1 MGHDK, CDR2 SYGVNS. This CDR3 has 11 amino acids. The V end was cut by 2 bases, the J end by 15 bases, with 11 bases between. CDR3 DNA: TGTGCCAGCAGTGAACAGGATAGGTGGTTCTTC. Protein product: CASSEQDRWFF.

This chain joins TRBV5-1 and TRBJ2-7; D not certain. The CDR3 has 11 residues. The ends were cut back, 0 bases at V and 6 bases at J, with 4 bases in the middle. Per germline, CDR1 SGHRS and CDR2 YFSETQ. The CDR3 here is CASSLGAEQYF. The CDR3 nucleotides read TGCGCCAGCAGCTTGGGTGCCGAGCAGTACTTC.

V is TRBV7-2 and J is TRBJ2-2; D might be TRBD1 or TRBD2, each matching 6 bases. V was cut by 2 bases and J by 6 bases, with 25 bases left in between. This CDR3 has 19 residues. Germline V CDR1 and CDR2: SGHTA, FQGNSA. This chain's CDR3 is CASSLKALTGASGSGELFF. CDR3 nucleotide sequence: TGTGCCAGCAGCTTAAAGGCGCTCACGGGGGCCTCAGGGTCCGGGGAGCTGTTTTTT.

The V gene is TRBV25-1, the J gene TRBJ1-6; D is possibly TRBD1 (5 bases). The V gene lost 3 bases and the J gene lost 9 bases, with 9 bases spanning the gap. CDR1 and CDR2 (germline): MGHDK, SYGVNS. The CDR3 sequence is 13 residues long. CDR3 amino acids: CASSEGVGSPLHF. CDR3 DNA: TGTGCCAGCAGTGAGGGGGTAGGTTCACCCCTCCACTTT.

The J gene is TRBJ2-7, the V gene TRBV28; D may be TRBD2 (7 bases). CDR3 length: 15 residues. Germline assignment: CDR1 MDHEN and CDR2 SYDVKM. Trimming removed 4 bases at V and 6 bases at J, with 19 bases between. In nucleotides, the CDR3 is TGTGCCAGCAGTTCCCCGGGGAGGGGGTCTCTCGAGCAGTACTTC. It specifies CASSSPGRGSLEQYF. The variable domain in full, completed from reference TRBV28 and TRBJ2-7, reads DVKVTQSSRYLVKRTGEKVFLECVQDMDHENMFWYRQDPGLGLRLIYFSYDVKMKEKGDIPEGYSVSREKKERFSLILESASTNQTSMYLCASSSPGRGSLEQYFGPGTRLTVT.

The gene calls are TRBV27 and TRBJ2-3; 7 bases are shared with TRBD2. Germline CDR1 is MNHEY and CDR2 is SMNVEV (reference sequence). Trimming cost V 5 bases and J 4 bases; bases outside gene matches: 9. The CDR3 has 15 residues. This CDR3 reads CASSPGTKQADTQYF. In DNA, the CDR3 is TGTGCCAGCAGTCCCGGGACTAAGCAGGCAGATACGCAGTATTTT.

At least ten counts were recorded for this clone. This chain joins TRBV27 and TRBJ2-7, with D unclear. The CDR3 sequence is 13 residues long. V gave up 8 bases and J gave up 3 bases, with 14 bases separating them. From germline, CDR1 is MNHEY and CDR2 SMNVEV (reference sequence). CDR3 bases: TGTGCCAGCCAGAAGGACCCTAACTACGAGCAGTACTTC. Protein: CASQKDPNYEQYF.

There are a few counts of this clone. A much larger clone differs by one base, so this may be a read error. This sequence joins TRBV10-2 and TRBJ2-1; D is unresolved. Germline V CDR1 and CDR2: WSHSY, SAAADI. The CDR3 totals 12 residues. Between the trimmed V and J ends, which lost 8 bases and 5 bases, there was a span of 10 bases. The CDR3 is CASGSAHNEQFF. In DNA, the CDR3 is TGCGCCAGCGGCTCAGCCCACAATGAGCAGTTCTTC.

CDR3 nucleotides: TGTGCCAGCAGCTTTAGCCTCAGCGTAGGGCAGCAAGAGACCCAGTACTTC. This codes for CASSFSLSVGQQETQYF. The gene calls are TRBV5-6 and TRBJ2-5; D not resolved. CDR1 is SGHDT, CDR2 YYEEEE, per germline. This CDR3 is built from 17 residues. Trimming cost V 2 bases and J 2 bases, with 19 bases left between them.